This TCR beta chain derives from a study of blood T cell repertoires in COVID-19. Across the study: Acute-phase and convalescent COVID-19 samples originated in the United States, Italy and Spain. PBMCs, B-cell-depleted T cells, or T cells provided the cDNA or gDNA that made up the material.

Original analysis: Estimates of nucleated cell counts were drawn from the amplification of reference gene primers. Only in-frame clones appear in the TCRdb table, and some are missing; sequencing was by immunoSEQ multiplex PCR. The D gene and trimming were derived from the DNA, and the V and J assignments and clone size from that table. The data show approximately 290,000 clones, about 89% seen once. This CDR3 is built from 18 residues. Sequenced material: peripheral blood. The receptor was derived from a man aged 30 to 39 with acute or convalescent COVID-19. The chain is built from TRBV21-1 and TRBJ1-5. TRBV21-1 is labeled a pseudogene. The CDR3: CASSKVRGGWTRNQPQHF. In DNA form, the CDR3 reads TGTGCCAGCAGCAAAGTTCGCGGAGGGTGGACGAGAAATCAGCCCCAGCATTTT.